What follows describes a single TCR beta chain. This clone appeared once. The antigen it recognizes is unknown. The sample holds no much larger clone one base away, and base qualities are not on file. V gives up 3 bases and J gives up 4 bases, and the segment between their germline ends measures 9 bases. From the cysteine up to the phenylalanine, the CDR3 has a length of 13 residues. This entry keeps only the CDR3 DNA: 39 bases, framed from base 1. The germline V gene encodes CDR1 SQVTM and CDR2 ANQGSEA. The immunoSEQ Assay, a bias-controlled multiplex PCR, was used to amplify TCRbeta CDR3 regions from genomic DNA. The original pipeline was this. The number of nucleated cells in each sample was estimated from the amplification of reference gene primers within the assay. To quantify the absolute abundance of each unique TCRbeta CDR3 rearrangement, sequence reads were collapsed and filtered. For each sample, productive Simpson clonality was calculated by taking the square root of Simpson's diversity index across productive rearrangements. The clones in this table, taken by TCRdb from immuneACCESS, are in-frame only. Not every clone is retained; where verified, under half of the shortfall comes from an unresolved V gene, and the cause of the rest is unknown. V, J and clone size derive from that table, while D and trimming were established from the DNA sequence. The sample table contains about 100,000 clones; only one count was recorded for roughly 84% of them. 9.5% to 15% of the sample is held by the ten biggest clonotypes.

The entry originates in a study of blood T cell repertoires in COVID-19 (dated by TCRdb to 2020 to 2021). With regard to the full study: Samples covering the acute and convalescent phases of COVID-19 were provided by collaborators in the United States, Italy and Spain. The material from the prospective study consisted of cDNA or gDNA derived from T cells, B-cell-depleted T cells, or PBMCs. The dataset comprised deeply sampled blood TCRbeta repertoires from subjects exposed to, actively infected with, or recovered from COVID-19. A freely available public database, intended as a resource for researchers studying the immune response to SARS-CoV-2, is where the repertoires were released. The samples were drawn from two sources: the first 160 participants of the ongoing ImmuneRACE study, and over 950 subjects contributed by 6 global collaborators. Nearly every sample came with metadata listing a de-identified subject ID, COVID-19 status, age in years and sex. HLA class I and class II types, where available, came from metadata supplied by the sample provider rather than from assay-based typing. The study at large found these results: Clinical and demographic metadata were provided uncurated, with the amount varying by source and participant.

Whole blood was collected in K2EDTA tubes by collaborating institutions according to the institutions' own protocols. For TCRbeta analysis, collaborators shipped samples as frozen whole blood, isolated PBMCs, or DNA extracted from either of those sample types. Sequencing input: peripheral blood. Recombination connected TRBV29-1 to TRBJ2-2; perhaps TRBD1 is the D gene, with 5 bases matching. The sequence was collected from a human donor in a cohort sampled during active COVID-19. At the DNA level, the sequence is TGCAGCGTTGATTATAGGGGCACCGGGGAGCTGTTTTTT. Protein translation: CSVDYRGTGELFF.